This TCR beta chain was retrieved from a study of shared clonotypes between healthy human individuals. Findings and limits, study-wide: It was only blood that was sampled, and tissue repertoires likely differ.

Produced via immunoSEQ multiplex PCR; TCRdb's table is partial and in-frame only. The table records about 1.1 million clones, roughly 77% of them present only once. Trimming removed 4 bases from V and 5 bases from J; junction bases left unmatched: 12. This CDR3 region has 17 residues. Looked up from germline, CDR1 is SGHRS and CDR2 is YFSETQ. About this clone: The target antigen is unknown.

This chain uses TRBV5-1 with TRBJ2-2; 9 positions agree with TRBD1. The sample taken for sequencing was memory CD4+ T cells from PBMCs. Documented subset: CD45RA-negative fraction. The sequence was collected from a man between 18 and 35 years old in good health. Some clones in this sample may be carry-over from other donors' samples. This chain's CDR3 is CASSIGQGLIRTGELFF. The CDR3 region has the DNA TGCGCCAGCAGCATAGGACAGGGGTTAATCCGGACCGGGGAGCTGTTTTTT.